What follows describes a single T cell receptor (beta chain). The sample belongs to a study of blood T cell repertoires in COVID-19. V gave up 6 bases and J gave up 4 bases, with 18 bases separating them. Germline CDR1 reads MNHEY; CDR2 reads SVGAGI. CDR3 length: 15 residues. TCRdb's table, derived via immunoSEQ multiplex PCR, lists solely in-frame clones and lacks some. The table has 150,000 to 190,000 clones, around four fifths seen once. The chain is built from TRBV6-5 and TRBJ1-2; D not certain. The sample taken for sequencing was peripheral blood. This TCR derives from a woman over 75 with acute or convalescent COVID-19. CDR3 coding DNA: TGTGCCAGCAGACCCGACGGAGGTTTCGTCTATGGCTACACCTTC. Its translation is CASRPDGGFVYGYTF.